This T cell receptor (beta chain) was obtained from a study of technical replicates of blood from four donors. The data were produced by immunoSEQ multiplex PCR, yet TCRdb's version contains in-frame clones alone and is incomplete. Of 68,000 or so clones listed, under 98% are singletons. Germline CDR1 reads LGHNA; CDR2 reads YSLEER. The CDR3 consists of 18 residues. Trimming at V came to 3 bases and at J to 4 bases, leaving 12 bases not matched to a gene. This chain links TRBV4-3 with TRBJ2-5; 12 nucleotides align to TRBD2. This receptor was obtained from a human donor in good health. Sequencing was done on a sample of T cells isolated from PBMCs. The CDR3 loop is CASSQPSGRALGRETQYF. In nucleotides, the CDR3 is TGCGCCAGCAGCCAGCCTAGCGGGAGGGCCCTGGGACGAGAGACCCAGTACTTC.